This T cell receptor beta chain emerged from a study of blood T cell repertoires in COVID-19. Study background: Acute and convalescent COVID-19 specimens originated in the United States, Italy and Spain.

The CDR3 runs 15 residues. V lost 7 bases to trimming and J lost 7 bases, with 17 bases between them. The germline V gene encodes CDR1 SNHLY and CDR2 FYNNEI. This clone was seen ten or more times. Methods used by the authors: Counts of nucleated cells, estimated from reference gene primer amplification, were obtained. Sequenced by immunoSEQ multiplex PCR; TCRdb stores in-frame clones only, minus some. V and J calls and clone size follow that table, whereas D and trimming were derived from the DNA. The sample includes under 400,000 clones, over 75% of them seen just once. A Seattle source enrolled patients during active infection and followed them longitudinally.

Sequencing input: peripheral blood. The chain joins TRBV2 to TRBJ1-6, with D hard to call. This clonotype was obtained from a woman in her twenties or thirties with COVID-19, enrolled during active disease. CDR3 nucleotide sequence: TGTGCCAGCAAGGGCGGACTAGAACCCAATTCACCCCTCCACTTT. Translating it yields CASKGGLEPNSPLHF.